The 24 T cell receptor beta chains below were found in one sample sequenced in a study of control samples from healthy donors and cancer patients. Here immunoSEQ multiplex PCR was the method, and the copy in TCRdb shows in-frame clones only, minus some. This repertoire shows 80,000 to 100,000 clones, around 90% found once; its top ten account for less than 15%. Material for sequencing was blood. The source is a young man in good health.

V usage is TRBV19 and J usage is TRBJ2-5, with 11 bases fitting TRBD2. The germline CDR1 and CDR2 sequences are LNHDA and SQIVND (reference sequence). Trimming at V came to 3 bases and at J to 4 bases, leaving 7 bases not matched to a gene. The CDR3 runs 16 residues. CDR3 DNA: TGTGCCAGTAGTATCTCTAGCGGGAGGATGGGAGAGACCCAGTACTTC. This sequence encodes CASSISSGRMGETQYF.

J is TRBJ1-2 and V is TRBV28; D might be TRBD1 (5 bases). Per the germline V gene, CDR1 is MDHEN and CDR2 is SYDVKM. Trimming cost V 5 bases and J 4 bases, with 17 bases left between them. This CDR3 spans 15 amino acids. The CDR3 nucleotides are TGTGCCAGCAGTCCCCCTTGGACACACCGCTATGGCTACACCTTC. The encoded protein is CASSPPWTHRYGYTF.

This chain links TRBV29-1 with TRBJ2-2, with TRBD1 matching 8 bases. Trimming at V came to 3 bases and at J to 4 bases, leaving 13 bases not matched to a gene. Per the germline V gene, CDR1 is SQVTM and CDR2 is ANQGSEA. This CDR3 is built from 17 residues. CDR3 nucleotides: TGCAGCGTTGATTGGTCTCCAGGGGGCTCAGCCACCGGGGAGCTGTTTTTT. Its translation is CSVDWSPGGSATGELFF.

A word on this clone: The same CDR3 also results from other DNA sequences found in this sample. This chain links TRBV9 with TRBJ1-1, with D uncertain. This CDR3 is built from 13 residues. V was cut by 0 bases and J by 0 bases, with 3 bases left in between. The V gene's germline CDR1 is SGDLS and CDR2 YYNGEE. The CDR3 sequence: CASSVGMNTEAFF. The CDR3 nucleotides read TGTGCCAGCAGCGTAGGGATGAACACTGAAGCTTTCTTT. The full variable domain, rest sourced from reference TRBV9 and TRBJ1-1, is DSGVTQTPKHLITATGQRVTLRCSPRSGDLSVYWYQQSLDQGLQFLIQYYNGEERAKGNILERFSAQQFPDLHSELNLSSLELGDSALYFCASSVGMNTEAFFGQGTRLTVV.

The DNA of the CDR3 is TGTGCCAGCAGTTTAGGTGGGACAGGGGGAAGCAATCAGCCCCAGCATTTT. Translating gives CASSLGGTGGSNQPQHF. The J gene is TRBJ1-5, the V gene TRBV28, with 11 bases that match TRBD1. CDR3 length: 17 residues. Unmatched junction bases numbered 4, after V lost 2 bases and J lost 1 base. From germline, CDR1 is MDHEN and CDR2 SYDVKM.

V and J are TRBV19 and TRBJ2-7; tentative D call: TRBD1 (6 bases). Germline assignment: CDR1 LNHDA and CDR2 SQIVND (reference sequence). The CDR3 runs 13 residues. Trimming stripped 3 bases from V and 5 bases from J, with 11 bases between. CDR3 nucleotide sequence: TGTGCCAGTAGTATTTCCAGGGGAAACGAGCAGTACTTC. Its translation is CASSISRGNEQYF.

V gene TRBV19 combines with J gene TRBJ2-3; D is ambiguous. Per germline, CDR1 LNHDA and CDR2 SQIVND (reference sequence). The CDR3 consists of 14 residues. Trimming left V 6 bases short and J 2 bases short, with 12 bases between. The CDR3 sequence: CASRMRLNTDTQYF. CDR3 sequence (DNA): TGTGCCAGTAGAATGCGGCTAAACACAGATACGCAGTATTTT. The full variable domain, completed using reference TRBV19 and TRBJ2-3, is DGGITQSPKYLFRKEGQNVTLSCEQNLNHDAMYWYRQDPGQGLRLIYYSQIVNDFQKGDIAEGYSVSREKKESFPLTVTSAQKNPTAFYLCASRMRLNTDTQYFGPGTRLTVL.

The V gene is TRBV6-2 or TRBV6-3, the J gene TRBJ2-3; D unresolved. The V gene's germline CDR1 is MNHEY and CDR2 SVGEGT. Trimming removed 0 bases from V and 4 bases from J, with 14 bases in between. This CDR3 has 16 residues. The CDR3 sequence: CASSYSGVGGSDTQYF. The CDR3 DNA reads TGTGCCAGCAGTTACTCCGGCGTAGGTGGATCAGATACGCAGTATTTT.

The V and J genes are TRBV3-1 (or the pseudogene TRBV3-2) and TRBJ2-5; possibly TRBD2 for D (6 bases). Trimming cost V 7 bases and J 4 bases, with 19 bases left between them. In germline, CDR1 is LGHDT, CDR2 YNNKEL (reference sequence). The CDR3 totals 15 residues. CDR3 sequence (DNA): TGTGCCAGCACCCCCCTGGAGGGCCGTGGAGAGACCCAGTACTTC. Residues: CASTPLEGRGETQYF.

This clone came up once. The V gene is TRBV6-1, the J gene TRBJ1-3; tentative D call: TRBD1 (5 bases). This CDR3 is 18 amino acids long. CDR1 and CDR2 (germline): MNHNS, SASEGT. V shed 0 bases and J shed 4 bases, with 19 bases lying between them. CDR3 in amino acids: CASSEALQGALGGNTIYF. CDR3 bases: TGTGCCAGCAGTGAAGCGCTTCAGGGAGCTCTCGGCGGAAACACCATATATTTT.

A single count supports this clone. The rearrangement links TRBV5-1 to TRBJ1-1, with a weak D call TRBD1 (5 bases). CDR1 SGHRS and CDR2 YFSETQ come from the germline V gene. The CDR3 extends over 16 amino acids. The V end was cut by 1 base, the J end by 5 bases, with 18 bases between. The CDR3 nucleotides read TGCGCCAGCAGCTTGACCCAGGGCGGGGGTCAGACTGAAGCTTTCTTT. It specifies CASSLTQGGGQTEAFF.

V usage is TRBV5-8 and J usage is TRBJ2-2, with 9 bases aligning to TRBD1. The CDR3 covers 16 residues. V gave up 4 bases and J gave up 4 bases; unmatched junction bases: 8. Germline lookup yields CDR1 SGHTS and CDR2 YDEGEE. CDR3 nucleotides: TGTGCCAGCAGCCCGGACAGGGGAAGTGGCACCGGGGAGCTGTTTTTT. Its protein is CASSPDRGSGTGELFF.

The chain has TRBV30 and TRBJ2-3; 10 nucleotides align to TRBD1. V dropped 5 bases and J dropped 3; count of bases not matched to a gene: 11. The CDR3 has 16 amino acids. Per the germline V gene, CDR1 is GTSNPN and CDR2 is SVGIG (reference sequence). The CDR3 DNA reads as TGTGCCTGGCGGTCCCAGGGACAGGGGTCTACAGATACGCAGTATTTT. It translates to CAWRSQGQGSTDTQYF. The full variable domain, its missing parts supplied by reference TRBV30 and TRBJ2-3, is SQTIHQWPATLVQPVGSPLSLECTVEGTSNPNLYWYRQAAGRGLQLLFYSVGIGQISSEVPQNLSASRPQDRQFILSSKKLLLSDSGFYLCAWRSQGQGSTDTQYFGPGTRLTVL.

J is TRBJ1-4 and V is TRBV24-1, with 8 bases lining up with TRBD1. The length of the CDR3 is 16 residues. Germline lookup yields CDR1 KGHDR and CDR2 SFDVKD. V dropped 3 bases and J dropped 6; count of bases not matched to a gene: 8. CDR3 sequence: CATSDGQGGRHEKLFF. The CDR3 DNA is TGTGCCACCAGTGATGGACAGGGAGGGCGGCATGAAAAACTGTTTTTT.

The gene calls are TRBV7-6 and TRBJ2-3, with 8 positions matching TRBD2. Germline V gene sequence: CDR1 SGHVS, CDR2 FNYEAQ. The CDR3 totals 20 residues. The J segment lost 0 bases and the V segment lost 1 base, leaving 15 bases of the junction unmatched. The CDR3 DNA follows: TGTGCCAGCAGCTTAGTTTCTATTCGCCGCGGGAGGTTGAGCACAGATACGCAGTATTTT. Translation gives CASSLVSIRRGRLSTDTQYF. The whole variable domain, remainder taken from reference TRBV7-6 and TRBJ2-3, is GAGVSQSPRYKVTKRGQDVALRCDPISGHVSLYWYRQALGQGPEFLTYFNYEAQQDKSGLPNDRFSAERPEGSISTLTIQRTEQRDSAMYRCASSLVSIRRGRLSTDTQYFGPGTRLTVL.

This rearrangement joins TRBV9 to TRBJ2-1; 9 positions match TRBD1. V shed 0 bases, J shed 7 bases, and the junction held 8 bases outside the gene matches. The CDR3 is 16 amino acids. Germline loops: CDR1 SGDLS, CDR2 YYNGEE. CDR3 DNA sequence: TGTGCCAGCAGCGTAGGGGGGACAGGGCTGAGGAATGAGCAGTTCTTC. Protein sequence: CASSVGGTGLRNEQFF.

This chain uses TRBV9 with TRBJ2-3; possibly TRBD1 for D (6 bases). Per the germline V gene, CDR1 is SGDLS and CDR2 is YYNGEE. The V end was cut by 0 bases, the J end by 5 bases, with 10 bases between. This CDR3 is 14 amino acids long. The CDR3 loop reads CASSVGTGQDTQYF. The CDR3 DNA follows: TGTGCCAGCAGCGTAGGTACAGGGCAAGATACGCAGTATTTT.

The CDR3 bases are TGTGCCAGCAGCTTATCAACAGCCCCCTCCTACGAGCAGTACTTC. Its translation is CASSLSTAPSYEQYF. The V call is TRBV7-7, the J call TRBJ2-7; D gene unclear. Germline assignment: CDR1 SSHAT and CDR2 FNYEAQ (reference sequence). CDR3 size: 15 residues. Trimming took 2 bases from V and 0 from J, leaving 11 bases between them.

The rearrangement links TRBV18 to TRBJ1-2; D is uncertain. This CDR3 is 14 amino acids long. Per the germline V gene, CDR1 is KGHSH and CDR2 is LQKENI. Trimming left V 2 bases short and J 1 base short, with 8 bases between. The CDR3 DNA reads as TGTGCCAGCTCACCAGGAAGGGTTAACTATGGCTACACCTTC. Amino acid sequence: CASSPGRVNYGYTF.

CDR3 in DNA: TGTGCCATCAGTGAGTCGGACAGTGGTTTGGACGAGCAGTACTTC. Translating gives CAISESDSGLDEQYF. The rearrangement joins TRBV10-3 to TRBJ2-7; D might be TRBD1 (6 bases). Trimming stripped 0 bases from V and 5 bases from J, with 14 bases between. The V gene's germline CDR1 is ENHRY and CDR2 SYGVKD. The CDR3 loop spans 15 amino acids.

The chain uses TRBV7-3 and TRBJ2-5; D is perhaps TRBD2 (5 bases). Germline CDR1 SGHTA, CDR2 FQGTGA. The CDR3 loop spans 15 amino acids. Trimming cost V 3 bases and J 2 bases, with 13 bases left between them. The CDR3 DNA reads TGTGCCAGCAGCTTTTCGGAGGCTGGGCAAGAGACCCAGTACTTC. Its translation: CASSFSEAGQETQYF.

The chain couples TRBV11-3 to TRBJ2-3; 8 nucleotides agree with TRBD2. The junction had 10 bases not matched to a gene; V was cut back by 5 bases and J by 0 bases. Per the germline V gene, CDR1 is SGHNT and CDR2 is YENEEA. The CDR3 is 17 residues long. Here the CDR3 reads CASSPGGRRISTDTQYF. The CDR3 DNA follows: TGTGCCAGCAGCCCCGGCGGGAGGAGAATTAGCACAGATACGCAGTATTTT.

V and J are TRBV14 and TRBJ2-7, with D unresolved. This CDR3 has 15 residues. V gave up 0 bases and J gave up 0 bases, with 9 bases separating them. The germline gives CDR1 SGHDN, CDR2 FVKESK. The CDR3 sequence is CASSQDPNHSYEQYF. Written as DNA, the CDR3 is TGTGCCAGCAGCCAAGATCCAAATCACTCCTACGAGCAGTACTTC.

This chain connects TRBV9 to TRBJ1-2, with D hard to call. The CDR3 totals 12 residues. The ends were cut back, 0 bases at V and 1 base at J, with 1 base in the middle. Germline V lookup: CDR1 SGDLS, CDR2 YYNGEE. CDR3 sequence reads: CASSVVNYGYTF. As DNA, the CDR3 is TGTGCCAGCAGCGTAGTTAACTATGGCTACACCTTC.